This T cell receptor beta chain is from a study of long-term antiretroviral therapy in people with HIV. Study-wide points: Within the repertoire, clones expanded before ART were dominant at all time points. An increase in diversity followed ART, yet levels stayed below transplant donor controls. Relative to control repertoires, HIV repertoires exhibited narrower CDR3 length ranges.

Germline CDR1 reads KGHSH; CDR2 reads LQKENI. The CDR3 is 13 amino acids. V was shortened by 3 bases and J by 5 bases, with 10 bases between the two germline ends. A note on this clone: Its antigen is unidentified.

An immunoSEQ assay, version v3.0, was performed at survey level. The data were produced by immunoSEQ multiplex PCR, yet TCRdb's version contains in-frame clones alone and is incomplete. The sample holds over 15,000 clones, about 89% seen once. Every specimen held between roughly 0.85-10 million cryopreserved PBMC. These were thawed and washed before DNA extraction. The V and J genes are TRBV18 and TRBJ2-5; D is perhaps TRBD1 (5 bases). This clonotype was obtained from a woman aged 40 to 50 with HIV. This specimen was unsorted PBMCs, taken 0.6 years after starting antiretroviral therapy. The CDR3 reads CASSPVGRETQYF. The CDR3 DNA follows: TGTGCCAGCTCACCGGTGGGGCGGGAGACCCAGTACTTC.